The present entry profiles one T cell receptor (beta chain) with its context. Its specificity is unknown. For TCR beta, libraries came from quantitative 5'-RACE with molecular barcodes. TCRdb re-analysed the 5' RACE reads in MiXCR, keeping a single row per CDR3 protein. The sample records hundreds of thousands of distinct CDR3 sequences, 10% to 15% being singletons. There are 17 residues in the CDR3. Germline V gene lookup returns CDR1 KGHSH and CDR2 LQKENI. Trimming removed 1 base from V and 1 base from J; junction bases left unmatched: 7. This record comes from a study of CD8 T cells in ankylosing spondylitis. Study-level findings and limits: A motif in TCR beta, a set of eight or nine highly homologous variants, appeared characteristic of ankylosing spondylitis blood. CD8+ disease-linked clones were present at relatively low frequencies in blood. Disease-linked clones reportedly showed significant enrichment in matched ankylosing spondylitis synovial fluid. A number of the motif variants had already been described in reactive arthritis synovial fluid and blood.

Sequencing was carried out using blood, either unsorted or a sorted T cell fraction (not recorded which). This clonotype was obtained from a male donor with ankylosing spondylitis. The chain joins TRBV18 to TRBJ1-3, with 7 bases identical to TRBD1. The CDR3 spells CASSPLQTGISGNTIYF. Written as DNA, the CDR3 is TGTGCCAGCTCACCACTTCAGACAGGGATTTCTGGAAACACCATATATTTT.